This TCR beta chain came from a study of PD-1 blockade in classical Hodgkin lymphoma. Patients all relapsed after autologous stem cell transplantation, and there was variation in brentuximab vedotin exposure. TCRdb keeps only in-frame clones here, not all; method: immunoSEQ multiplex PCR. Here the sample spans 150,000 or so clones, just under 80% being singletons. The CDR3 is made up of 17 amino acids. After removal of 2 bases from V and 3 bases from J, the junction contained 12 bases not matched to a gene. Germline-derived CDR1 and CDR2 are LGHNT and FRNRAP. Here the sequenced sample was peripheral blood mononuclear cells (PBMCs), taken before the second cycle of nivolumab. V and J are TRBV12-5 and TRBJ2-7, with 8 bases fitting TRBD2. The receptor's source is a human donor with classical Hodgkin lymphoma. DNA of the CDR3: TGTGCTAGTGGTTTGATCCTAACGGAGCGGGGGTACTACGAGCAGTACTTC. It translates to CASGLILTERGYYEQYF.